The 20 T cell receptor beta chains reported below all come from one sample, sequenced in a study of tumor-infiltrating lymphocytes in primary liver carcinoma. Scientists recovered RNA and DNA together from roughly 20-30 mg of unsorted bulk tissue. Production of TCR beta cDNA used roughly 500 ng total RNA together with a constant-region primer. TCR beta libraries came from three nested multiplex PCR rounds using slightly modified ARM-PCR. For roughly 11 cycles apiece, the opening two PCR rounds ran with TRBV1-TRBV30 forward primers and a C-beta reverse primer. Each CDR3 protein is one row after TCRdb ran MiXCR on the multiplex PCR reads. This table has approximately 99,000 distinct CDR3 sequences, around three quarters appearing once. The sequenced sample consisted of liver tumor tissue from sampling region 5. Subset defined: tumor region T5, tumor centre. These receptors originate from a woman aged 60 to 75 with primary liver carcinoma and hepatitis B virus infection.

Points on this clonotype: One end of the junction is discordant with germline, which a read error may explain. The CDR3 DNA reads as TGCGCCCGCAGTCAAGGGCAGGGGTCCTTAAGCGAAAAACTGTTTTTT. Encoded protein: CARSQGQGSLSEKLFF. This chain uses TRBV4-1 with TRBJ1-4, with D possibly TRBD1 on 6 matching bases. CDR1 MGHRA and CDR2 YSYEKL come from the germline V gene. There are 16 residues in the CDR3.

The sample holds a few counts of this clonotype. The chain has TRBV7-9 and TRBJ2-1; 9 nucleotides line up with TRBD2. The CDR3 loop spans 16 amino acids. The trim removed 2 bases at V and 4 bases at J, leaving 6 bases unmatched. CDR1 SEHNR and CDR2 FQNEAQ come from the germline V gene (reference sequence). CDR3 sequence (DNA): TGTGCCAGCAGCTTATCGGGTAGCGGGAGTTACAATGAGCAGTTCTTC. Protein product: CASSLSGSGSYNEQFF.

As regards this clonotype: One end of the junction does not line up with germline, which may come from a read error. The V and J genes are TRBV29-1 and TRBJ2-1; 10 nucleotides agree with TRBD2. The CDR3 totals 14 residues. The germline V gene encodes CDR1 SQVTM and CDR2 ANQGSEA. The DNA for the CDR3 is TGCAGCGCCCAATCCGGGACTAGCGCCAATGAGCAGTTTTTC. Protein: CSAQSGTSANEQFF.

Note on this clonotype: One junction end disagrees with the germline gene, perhaps due to a read error. V usage is TRBV12-5 and J usage is TRBJ2-7, with TRBD1 matching 8 bases. The CDR3 sequence is 13 residues long. Germline values: CDR1 LGHNT, CDR2 FRNRAP. The CDR3 is CASSFDRGCEQYF. CDR3 nucleotide sequence: TGTGCTAGTAGTTTTGACAGGGGTTGCGAGCAGTACTTC.

This clonotype was seen just once. One junction end does not reproduce the germline sequence, and a read error may be involved. The CDR3 DNA is TGTGTCAGCAGCTCCGGACTGTACAATGGGCAGTTCTTC. Its protein is CVSSSGLYNGQFF. The chain has TRBV11-2 and TRBJ2-1, with D perhaps TRBD2 (5 bases). From germline, CDR1 is SGHAT and CDR2 FQNNGV. There are 13 residues in the CDR3. The full variable domain, its missing parts supplied by reference TRBV11-2 and TRBJ2-1, is EAGVAQSPRYKIIEKRQSVAFWCNPISGHATLYWYQQILGQGPKLLIQFQNNGVVDDSQLPKDRFSAERLKGVDSTLKIQPAKLEDSAVYLCVSSSGLYNGQFFGPGTRLTVL.

About this clonotype: Relative to the germline gene, one junction end is altered; a read error may explain this. This chain uses TRBV5-1 with TRBJ2-7, with a tentative D call TRBD1 (7 bases). The germline V gene encodes CDR1 SGHRS and CDR2 YFSETQ. The CDR3 is made up of 15 amino acids. CDR3 DNA sequence: TGCGCCTGCAGCTTGGTGGCGGGACAGACCTACGAGCAGTACTTC. This encodes CACSLVAGQTYEQYF.

To note about this clonotype: One end of the junction fails to match germline, which may point to a read error. The gene calls are TRBV11-2 and TRBJ2-3; D not certain. The CDR3 runs 16 residues. Germline values: CDR1 SGHAT, CDR2 FQNNGV. This CDR3 reads CASSLAGQVITDTQYF. The CDR3 region has the DNA TGTGCCAGCAGCTTAGCCGGGCAGGTGATCACAGATACACAGTATTTT.

This clonotype was picked up a small number of times. The rearrangement joins TRBV28 to TRBJ2-7; D is unresolved. The CDR3 length is 12 residues. CDR1 is MDHEN, CDR2 SYDVKM, per germline. V was pared by 1 base and J by 4 bases, with 5 bases between. As DNA, the CDR3 is TGTGCCAGCAGTTTATTGGGGTACGAGCAGTACTTC. Amino acids: CASSLLGYEQYF. The entire variable domain, with the rest obtained from reference TRBV28 and TRBJ2-7, is as follows: DVKVTQSSRYLVKRTGEKVFLECVQDMDHENMFWYRQDPGLGLRLIYFSYDVKMKEKGDIPEGYSVSREKKERFSLILESASTNQTSMYLCASSLLGYEQYFGPGTRLTVT.

The V call is TRBV6-6, the J call TRBJ2-3; no reliable D call. The V gene's germline CDR1 is MNHNY and CDR2 SVGAGI (reference sequence). The ends were cut back, 0 bases at V and 1 base at J, with 8 bases in the middle. The CDR3 contains 15 residues. CDR3 region: CASSYSSKGTDTQYF. The CDR3 region has the DNA TGTGCCAGCAGTTACTCGAGCAAGGGCACAGATACGCAGTATTTT.

For this clonotype: This sequence may be a read error, since a much larger clone differs from it by one base. The chain joins TRBV2 to TRBJ2-1, with D perhaps TRBD1 or TRBD2 (5 bases each). Trimming left V 6 bases short and J 10 bases short, with 16 bases between. The CDR3 is 13 amino acids. Germline V gene lookup returns CDR1 SNHLY and CDR2 FYNNEI. CDR3 amino acids: CASRFEHGTEQFF. CDR3 bases: TGTGCCAGCAGGTTCGAACATGGGACCGAGCAGTTCTTC. Variable domain in full (rest from reference TRBV2 and TRBJ2-1): EPEVTQTPSHQVTQMGQEVILRCVPISNHLYFYWYRQILGQKVEFLVSFYNNEISEKSEIFDDQFSVERPDGSNFTLKIRSTKLEDSAMYFCASRFEHGTEQFFGPGTRLTVL.

The genes are TRBV11-2 and TRBJ1-6; tentatively, D is TRBD1 (6 bases). From germline, CDR1 is SGHAT and CDR2 FQNNGV. This CDR3 is built from 15 residues. The CDR3, as DNA: TGTATCAGCAGCAATAAGAGGAGGGACCAGGGGCCCCTCCACTTT. Translation: CISSNKRRDQGPLHF.

This clonotype has at least ten counts. The chain links TRBV12-3 or TRBV12-4 to TRBJ1-1; possibly TRBD1 for D (5 bases). This CDR3 contains 16 residues. Deletions cut 6 bases from V and 3 bases from J, with 20 bases between. The DNA of the CDR3 is TGTGCCAGCAGGCACAAGAACCAGGGAGTTTACACTGAAGCTTTCTTT. Translating gives CASRHKNQGVYTEAFF.

V is TRBV5-1 and J is TRBJ1-1; 7 nucleotides match TRBD1. This CDR3 has 17 amino acids. With V trimmed by 1 base and J by 3 bases, 12 bases remained unmatched. The germline gives CDR1 SGHRS, CDR2 YFSETQ. The CDR3 here is CASSLQPGGGGDTEAFF. The DNA of the CDR3 is TGCGCCAGCAGCTTGCAACCAGGGGGAGGTGGGGACACTGAAGCTTTCTTT.

CDR3 protein: CVSSRGGSNTGELFF. Here the CDR3 DNA reads TGTGTTAGCTCCCGAGGGGGGTCGAACACCGGGGAGCTGTTTTTT. The chain recombines TRBV7-7 with TRBJ2-2, with D perhaps matching TRBD1 or TRBD2 (6 bases each). Germline CDR1 reads SSHAT; CDR2 reads FNYEAQ (reference sequence). The CDR3 runs 15 residues. The variable domain in full, completed from reference TRBV7-7 and TRBJ2-2, reads GAGVSQSPRYKVTKRGQDVTLRCDPISSHATLYWYQQALGQGPEFLTYFNYEAQPDKSGLPSDRFSAERPEGSISTLTIQRTEQRDSAMYRCVSSRGGSNTGELFFGEGSRLTVL.

For this clonotype: The CDR3 does not close with the conserved phenylalanine or tryptophan, likely indicating a read error. This chain connects TRBV10-2 to TRBJ2-5, with 13 positions matching TRBD2. The germline V gene encodes CDR1 WSHSY and CDR2 SAAADI. CDR3 length equals 16 residues. Trimming cost V 4 bases and J 6 bases; bases outside gene matches: 8. In nucleotides, the CDR3 is TGCGCCAGCAGTGGGGAACTAGCGGGAGGGCGAAAGACCCAGTACCTC. The encoded protein is CASSGELAGGRKTQYL.

The chain carries TRBV6-1 and TRBJ1-2; D remains unclear. The V gene lost 7 bases and the J gene lost 6 bases, with 18 bases spanning the gap. The CDR3 extends over 14 amino acids. The germline gives CDR1 MNHNS, CDR2 SASEGT. This CDR3 is CASTRGRPINGYTF. The CDR3 DNA is TGTGCCAGCACCCGGGGAAGGCCGATAAATGGCTACACCTTC.

About this clonotype: At one end, the junction sequence differs from germline, possibly due to a read error. This sequence joins TRBV12-5 and TRBJ2-3; no reliable D call. Germline V lookup: CDR1 LGHNT, CDR2 FRNRAP. The CDR3 extends over 13 amino acids. CDR3: CASGSAPLDTQYF. The CDR3, as DNA: TGTGCTAGTGGTTCGGCTCCTTTAGATACACAGTATTTT.

A word on this clonotype: This clone may be a read error of a much larger clone one base away. The V gene is TRBV7-9, the J gene TRBJ2-4; 7 nucleotides line up with TRBD2. This CDR3 region has 12 residues. Germline loops: CDR1 SEHNR, CDR2 FQNEAQ (reference sequence). Written as DNA, the CDR3 is TGTGCCAGCAGTCTCGGGGGGAACATTCACTACTTC. Protein product: CASSLGGNIHYF. The full variable domain, its missing parts supplied by reference TRBV7-9 and TRBJ2-4, is DTGVSQNPRHKITKRGQNVTFRCDPISEHNRLYWYRQTLGQGPEFLTYFQNEAQLEKSRLLSDRFSAERPKGSFSTLEIQRTEQGDSAMYLCASSLGGNIHYFGAGTRLSVL.

As to this clonotype: The junction does not match germline at one end; this may be a read error. The chain combines TRBV11-2 with TRBJ2-5; unclear D gene. The CDR3 loop spans 16 amino acids. Germline V CDR1 and CDR2: SGHAT, FQNNGV. As DNA, the CDR3 is TGTTCCAGCAGCTACTCCCGTGGTAGTGGGATAGAGACCCAGTACTTC. Amino acids: CSSSYSRGSGIETQYF. The variable domain in full, completed from reference TRBV11-2 and TRBJ2-5, reads EAGVAQSPRYKIIEKRQSVAFWCNPISGHATLYWYQQILGQGPKLLIQFQNNGVVDDSQLPKDRFSAERLKGVDSTLKIQPAKLEDSAVYLCSSSYSRGSGIETQYFGPGTRLLVL.

This clonotype was found many times. The chain has TRBV10-2 and TRBJ1-1, with D maybe TRBD1 (6 bases). Deletions cut 2 bases from V and 0 bases from J, with 7 bases between. The V gene's germline CDR1 is WSHSY and CDR2 SAAADI. This CDR3 has 14 residues. The CDR3 reads CASSEQGMNTEAFF. The CDR3, as DNA: TGCGCCAGCAGTGAGCAGGGGATGAACACTGAAGCTTTCTTT.